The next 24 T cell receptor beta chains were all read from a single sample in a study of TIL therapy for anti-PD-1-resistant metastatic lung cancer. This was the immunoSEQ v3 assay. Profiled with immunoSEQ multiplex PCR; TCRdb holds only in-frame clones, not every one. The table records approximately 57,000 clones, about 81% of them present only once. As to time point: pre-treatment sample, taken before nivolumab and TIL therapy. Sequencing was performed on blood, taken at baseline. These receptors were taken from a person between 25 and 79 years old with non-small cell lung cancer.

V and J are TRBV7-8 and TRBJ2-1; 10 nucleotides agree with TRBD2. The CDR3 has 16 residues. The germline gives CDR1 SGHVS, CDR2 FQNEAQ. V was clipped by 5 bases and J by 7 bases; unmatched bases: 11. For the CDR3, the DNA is TGTGCCAGCAGCCCGCGAGCGGGAGGGCCAGTGAATGAGCAGTTCTTC. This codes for CASSPRAGGPVNEQFF.

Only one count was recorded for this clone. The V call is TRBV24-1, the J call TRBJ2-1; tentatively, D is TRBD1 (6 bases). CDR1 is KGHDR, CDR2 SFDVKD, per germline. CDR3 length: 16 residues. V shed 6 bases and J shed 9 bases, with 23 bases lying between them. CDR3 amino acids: CATSSGGAKSLGEQFF. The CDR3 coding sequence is TGTGCCACCAGTTCTGGGGGCGCAAAGTCTCTCGGTGAGCAGTTCTTC.

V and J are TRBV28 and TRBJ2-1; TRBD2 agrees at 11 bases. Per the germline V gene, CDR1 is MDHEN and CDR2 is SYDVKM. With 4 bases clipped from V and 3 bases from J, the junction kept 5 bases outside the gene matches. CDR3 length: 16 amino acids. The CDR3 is CASSSLAGGVYNEQFF. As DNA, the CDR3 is TGTGCCAGCAGTTCTTTAGCGGGAGGGGTCTACAATGAGCAGTTCTTC.

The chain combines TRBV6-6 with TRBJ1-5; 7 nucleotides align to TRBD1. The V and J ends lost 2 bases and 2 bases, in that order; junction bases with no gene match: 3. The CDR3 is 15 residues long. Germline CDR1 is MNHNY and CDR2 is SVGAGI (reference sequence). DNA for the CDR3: TGTGCCAGCAGTTACCCAGGACAGGGCAATCAGCCCCAGCATTTT. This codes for CASSYPGQGNQPQHF.

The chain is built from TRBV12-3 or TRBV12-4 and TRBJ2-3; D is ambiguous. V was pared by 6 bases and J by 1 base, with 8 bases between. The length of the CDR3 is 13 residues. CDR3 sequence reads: CASSRSGTDTQYF. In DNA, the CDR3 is TGTGCCAGCAGCCGGTCTGGCACAGATACGCAGTATTTT.

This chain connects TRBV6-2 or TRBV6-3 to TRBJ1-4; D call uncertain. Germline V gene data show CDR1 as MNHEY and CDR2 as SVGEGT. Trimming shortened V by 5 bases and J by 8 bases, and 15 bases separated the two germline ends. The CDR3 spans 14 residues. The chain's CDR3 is CASSPRRGGEKLFF. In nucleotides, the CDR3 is TGTGCCAGCAGTCCCCGTCGGGGTGGAGAAAAACTGTTTTTT.

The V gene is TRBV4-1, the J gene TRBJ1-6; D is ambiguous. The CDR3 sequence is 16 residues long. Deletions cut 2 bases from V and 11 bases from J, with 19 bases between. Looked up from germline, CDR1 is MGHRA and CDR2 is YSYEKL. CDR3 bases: TGCGCCAGCAGCCAACTGCGCCTTACCAGGCATCCACCCCTCCACTTT. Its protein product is CASSQLRLTRHPPLHF.

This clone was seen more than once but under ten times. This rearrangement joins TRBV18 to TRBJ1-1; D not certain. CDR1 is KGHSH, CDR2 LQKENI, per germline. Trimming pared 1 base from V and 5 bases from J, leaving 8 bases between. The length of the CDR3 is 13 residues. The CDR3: CASSPLGETEAFF. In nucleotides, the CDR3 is TGTGCCAGCTCACCACTTGGTGAGACTGAAGCTTTCTTT. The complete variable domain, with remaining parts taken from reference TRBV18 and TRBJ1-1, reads NAGVMQNPRHLVRRRGQEARLRCSPMKGHSHVYWYRQLPEEGLKFMVYLQKENIIDESGMPKERFSAEFPKEGPSILRIQQVVRGDSAAYFCASSPLGETEAFFGQGTRLTVV.

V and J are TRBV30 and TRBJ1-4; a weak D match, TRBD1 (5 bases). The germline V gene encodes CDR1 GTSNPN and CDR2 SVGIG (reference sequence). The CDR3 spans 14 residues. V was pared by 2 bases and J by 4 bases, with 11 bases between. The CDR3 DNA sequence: TGTGCCTGGAGTACCGGGGCCTTTAATGAAAAACTGTTTTTT. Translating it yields CAWSTGAFNEKLFF. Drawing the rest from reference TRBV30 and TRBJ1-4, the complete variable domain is SQTIHQWPATLVQPVGSPLSLECTVEGTSNPNLYWYRQAAGRGLQLLFYSVGIGQISSEVPQNLSASRPQDRQFILSSKKLLLSDSGFYLCAWSTGAFNEKLFFGSGTQLSVL.

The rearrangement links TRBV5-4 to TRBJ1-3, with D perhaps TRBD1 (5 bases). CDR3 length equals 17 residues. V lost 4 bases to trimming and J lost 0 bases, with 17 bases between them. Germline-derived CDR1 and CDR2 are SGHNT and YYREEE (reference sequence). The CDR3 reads CASSMGGEVGSGNTIYF. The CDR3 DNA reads TGTGCCAGCAGCATGGGGGGTGAAGTCGGCTCTGGAAACACCATATATTTT.

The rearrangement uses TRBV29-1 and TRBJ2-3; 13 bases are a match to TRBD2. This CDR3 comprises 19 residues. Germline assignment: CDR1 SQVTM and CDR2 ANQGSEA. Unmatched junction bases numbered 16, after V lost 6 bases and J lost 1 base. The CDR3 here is CSVVPSRTSGSRGTDTQYF. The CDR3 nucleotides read TGCAGCGTCGTACCTTCCCGGACTAGCGGGAGTAGGGGCACAGATACGCAGTATTTT.

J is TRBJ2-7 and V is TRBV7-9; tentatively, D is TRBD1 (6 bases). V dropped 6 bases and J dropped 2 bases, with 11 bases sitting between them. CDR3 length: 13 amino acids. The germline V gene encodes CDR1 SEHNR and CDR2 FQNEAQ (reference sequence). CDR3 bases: TGTGCCAGCAGTGGAGGACAGACCTACGAGCAGTACTTC. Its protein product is CASSGGQTYEQYF. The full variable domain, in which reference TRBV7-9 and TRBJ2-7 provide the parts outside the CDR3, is DTGVSQNPRHKITKRGQNVTFRCDPISEHNRLYWYRQTLGQGPEFLTYFQNEAQLEKSRLLSDRFSAERPKGSFSTLEIQRTEQGDSAMYLCASSGGQTYEQYFGPGTRLTVT.

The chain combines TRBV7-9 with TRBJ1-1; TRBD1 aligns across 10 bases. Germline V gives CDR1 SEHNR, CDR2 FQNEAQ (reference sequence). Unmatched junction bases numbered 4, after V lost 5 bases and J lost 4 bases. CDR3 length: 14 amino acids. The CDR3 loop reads CASSPRTGGTEAFF. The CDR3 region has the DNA TGTGCCAGCAGCCCCCGGACAGGGGGCACTGAAGCTTTCTTT.

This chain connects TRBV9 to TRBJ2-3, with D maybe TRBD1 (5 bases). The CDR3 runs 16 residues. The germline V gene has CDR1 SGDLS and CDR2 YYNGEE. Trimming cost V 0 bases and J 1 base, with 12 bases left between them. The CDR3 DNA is TGTGCCAGCAGCGTAGGAAATACAGGCGGCACAGATACGCAGTATTTT. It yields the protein CASSVGNTGGTDTQYF.

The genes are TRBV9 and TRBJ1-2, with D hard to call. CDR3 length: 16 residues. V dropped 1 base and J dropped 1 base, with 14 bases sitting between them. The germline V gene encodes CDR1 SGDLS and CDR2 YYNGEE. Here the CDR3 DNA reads TGTGCCAGCAGCGTAAGCCGGGCCCTGAATAACTATGGCTACACCTTC. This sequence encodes CASSVSRALNNYGYTF.

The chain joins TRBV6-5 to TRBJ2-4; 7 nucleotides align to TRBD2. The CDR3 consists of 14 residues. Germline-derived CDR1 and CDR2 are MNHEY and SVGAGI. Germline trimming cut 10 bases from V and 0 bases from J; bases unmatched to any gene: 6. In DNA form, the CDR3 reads TGTGCCACCACCGGGGGGAGAGCCAAAAACATTCAGTACTTC. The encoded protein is CATTGGRAKNIQYF.

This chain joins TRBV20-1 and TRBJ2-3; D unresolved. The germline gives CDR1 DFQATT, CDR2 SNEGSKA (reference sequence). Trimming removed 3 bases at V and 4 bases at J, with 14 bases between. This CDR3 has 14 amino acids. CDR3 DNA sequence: TGCAGTGCTAGTGGCAGTTCGAACGCAGATACGCAGTATTTT. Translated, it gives CSASGSSNADTQYF.

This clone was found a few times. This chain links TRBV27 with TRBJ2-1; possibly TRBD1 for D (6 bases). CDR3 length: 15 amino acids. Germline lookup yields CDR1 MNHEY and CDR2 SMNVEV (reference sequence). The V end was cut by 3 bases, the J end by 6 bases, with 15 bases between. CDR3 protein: CASSLADSFVNEQFF. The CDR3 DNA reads TGTGCCAGCAGTTTGGCGGACAGTTTTGTCAATGAGCAGTTCTTC.

CDR3 sequence (DNA): TGTGCCAGCAGCTCACAGGGCATGGGGGGCTACACCTTC. Protein sequence: CASSSQGMGGYTF. This rearrangement joins TRBV7-2 to TRBJ1-2, with D tentatively TRBD1 (6 bases). V dropped 4 bases and J dropped 8 bases, with 14 bases sitting between them. The CDR3 has 13 amino acids. CDR1 and CDR2 from the germline V gene are SGHTA and FQGNSA.

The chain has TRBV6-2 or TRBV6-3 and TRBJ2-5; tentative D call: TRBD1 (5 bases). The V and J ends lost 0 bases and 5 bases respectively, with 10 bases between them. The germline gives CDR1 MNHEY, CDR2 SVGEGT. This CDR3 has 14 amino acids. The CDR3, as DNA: TGTGCCAGCAGTTACTCGAAGGGGATTGAGACCCAGTACTTC. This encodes CASSYSKGIETQYF.

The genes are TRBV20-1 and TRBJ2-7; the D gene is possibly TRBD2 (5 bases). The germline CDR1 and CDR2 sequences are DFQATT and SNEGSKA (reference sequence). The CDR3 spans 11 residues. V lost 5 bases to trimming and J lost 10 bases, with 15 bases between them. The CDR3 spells CSAALKGAQYF. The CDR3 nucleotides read TGCAGTGCTGCTTTGAAGGGAGCTCAGTACTTC.

CDR3 bases: TGCAGCGTGAAACTACAGGGCACAGATACGCAGTATTTT. Encoded protein: CSVKLQGTDTQYF. This rearrangement joins TRBV29-1 to TRBJ2-3, with D possibly matching TRBD1 (5 bases). CDR1 is SQVTM and CDR2 is ANQGSEA in the germline V gene. The CDR3 runs 13 residues. The ends were cut back, 6 bases at V and 1 base at J, with 11 bases in the middle.

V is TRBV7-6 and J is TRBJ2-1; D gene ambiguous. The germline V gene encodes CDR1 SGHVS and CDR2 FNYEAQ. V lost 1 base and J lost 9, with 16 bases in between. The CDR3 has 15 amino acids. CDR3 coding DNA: TGTGCCAGCAGCTTAGTTATTGGATCGGCTAGTGAGCAGTTCTTC. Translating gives CASSLVIGSASEQFF.

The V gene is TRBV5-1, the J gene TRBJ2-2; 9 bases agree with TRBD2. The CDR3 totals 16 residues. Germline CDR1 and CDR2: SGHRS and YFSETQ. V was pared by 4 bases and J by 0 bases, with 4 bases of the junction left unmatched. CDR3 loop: CASSPLAGSNTGELFF. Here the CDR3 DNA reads TGCGCCAGCAGCCCCCTAGCGGGATCGAACACCGGGGAGCTGTTTTTT.